This T cell receptor (beta chain) came from a study of blood T cell repertoires in COVID-19. Across the study: The study drew acute and convalescent COVID-19 samples from the United States, Italy and Spain. From T cells, B-cell-depleted T cells, or PBMCs came the material, which was cDNA or gDNA.

In the original analysis: Nucleated cell counts were estimated from reference gene primer amplification. Profiling relied on immunoSEQ multiplex PCR, and the TCRdb table lists in-frame clones only, not all of them. V and J calls and clone size come straight from that table; D and trimming were deduced from the DNA. The sample lists about 110,000 clones, around 80% occurring once. The V end lost 4 bases, the J end lost 4 bases, and 18 bases lay between the germline ends. The germline V gene has CDR1 SGHRS and CDR2 YFSETQ. The CDR3 sequence is 16 residues long. The sample comprised peripheral blood. The sequence derives from a woman aged 55-75 years with acute or convalescent COVID-19. The V gene is TRBV5-1, the J gene TRBJ2-1; TRBD2 might be the D (6 bases). Written as DNA, the CDR3 is TGCGCCAGCAGCCCGACAGTCAACGGGGGTTACAATGAGCAGTTCTTC. Its protein product is CASSPTVNGGYNEQFF.